This T cell receptor beta chain was sequenced for a study of shared clonotypes between healthy human individuals. The CDR3 spans 17 residues. Germline V gene lookup returns CDR1 SGHRS and CDR2 YFSETQ. V dropped 4 bases and J dropped 2 bases, with 19 bases sitting between them. Some clones are missing from TCRdb's copy, which holds only in-frame ones; the method was immunoSEQ multiplex PCR. The repertoire holds more than 450,000 clones, with about four fifths as singletons. Specimen: PBMCs. This chain joins TRBV5-1 and TRBJ1-3; D is unresolved. This clonotype was obtained from a middle-aged woman in good health. Some clones in this sample may be carry-over from other donors' samples. CDR3 nucleotide sequence: TGCGCCAGCAGCCCGCCAGAGGGCTCTCCAGCTGGAAACACCATATATTTT. Its translation is CASSPPEGSPAGNTIYF.